This T cell receptor beta chain was obtained from a study of CD8+ T cells in alopecia areata. Points from the study as a whole: Persistence in scalp and blood during tofacitinib was observed for many expanded lesional clones.

Following RNA extraction, reverse transcription yielded cDNA that acted as the sequencing template. Clones were sequenced by immunoSEQ multiplex PCR, and TCRdb holds only the in-frame ones, with some missing. The profile shows under 150,000 clones, 53% of them singletons. As regards this clone: Its matching antigen is unknown.

Indicated treatment: oral pan-JAK inhibitor, 5-10 mg twice daily. The CDR3 runs 14 residues. Germline V lookup: CDR1 SGHAT, CDR2 FQNNGV. V trimming: 0 bases; J trimming: 5 bases; junction bases outside the gene matches: 3. The source was CD4+ T cells sorted from blood, collected at week 4, from a patient treated with tofacitinib. This chain links TRBV11-2 with TRBJ1-2; 7 nucleotides line up with TRBD1. The clonotype was recovered from a human donor with alopecia areata. The CDR3 here is CASSLDGTVYGYTF. For the CDR3, the DNA is TGTGCCAGCAGCTTAGACGGGACAGTGTATGGCTACACCTTC.